This paragraph covers one TCR beta chain sequence. The data originate from a study of blood T cell repertoires in COVID-19. For the study at large: T cells, B-cell-depleted T cells, or PBMCs supplied cDNA or gDNA.

The repertoire was sequenced with immunoSEQ multiplex PCR; TCRdb's copy has only in-frame clones and lacks some. The sample lists over 200,000 clones, around 90% occurring once. Trimming cost V 6 bases and J 5 bases, with 11 bases left between them. From germline, CDR1 is MNHEY and CDR2 SVGAGI. This CDR3 contains 13 residues. In Seattle, patients joined the study during active infection and were tracked longitudinally. The rearrangement joins TRBV6-5 to TRBJ1-5; D gene uncertain. This receptor was identified in a man aged 55-75 years with COVID-19, enrolled during active disease. Sequencing input: peripheral blood. CDR3 sequence: CASRLRGDQPQHF. The CDR3 nucleotides read TGTGCCAGCAGGCTCCGGGGTGATCAGCCCCAGCATTTT.